This T cell receptor (beta chain) was found in a study of cytomegalovirus exposure and HLA in healthy donors. The PCR made use of 60 Vbeta and 13 Jbeta primers. Sequencing used immunoSEQ multiplex PCR; TCRdb keeps in-frame clones, though not all of them. The sample totals roughly 120,000 clones. The CDR3 length is 16 residues. The TCR sequence derives from a man aged 25-40 years in good health and CMV-seronegative. The sample taken for sequencing was PBMCs. The chain couples TRBV21-1 to TRBJ1-5; TRBD1, the table's D call, was not compared with the DNA. TRBV21-1 constitutes a pseudogene. CDR3 sequence (DNA): TGTGCCAGCAGCAAGGCGGTCAGGGGAGGCAATCAGCCCCAGCATTTT. It encodes CASSKAVRGGNQPQHF.